Shown below are 6 T cell receptor beta chains from a single sample sequenced in a study of blood T cell repertoires in COVID-19. Profiled with immunoSEQ multiplex PCR; TCRdb holds only in-frame clones, not every one. The sample yields a few hundred thousand clones, more than 70% seen once. The sequenced material came from PBMCs or T cells enriched from blood (not recorded which). These receptors all stem from a man aged 40-49 years in a cohort exposed to, infected with or recovered from COVID-19 (not recorded which).

The chain uses TRBV7-9 and TRBJ1-2; possibly TRBD1 for D (5 bases). Trimming shortened V by 1 base and J by 7 bases, and 19 bases separated the two germline ends. The CDR3 loop spans 16 amino acids. Germline loops: CDR1 SEHNR, CDR2 FQNEAQ (reference sequence). The CDR3 DNA follows: TGTGCCAGCAGCTTAGTTAGCGGTCAGGGAGTTGGTGGCTACACCTTC. It specifies CASSLVSGQGVGGYTF.

The chain joins TRBV2 to TRBJ2-7; TRBD1 agrees at 7 bases. Germline V gene sequence: CDR1 SNHLY, CDR2 FYNNEI. There are 14 residues in the CDR3. V dropped 3 bases and J dropped 3; count of bases not matched to a gene: 5. DNA of the CDR3: TGTGCCAGCAGTGAGGGGGACAGAATCTACGAGCAGTACTTC. Protein: CASSEGDRIYEQYF. Full variable domain (rest looked up from reference TRBV2 and TRBJ2-7): EPEVTQTPSHQVTQMGQEVILRCVPISNHLYFYWYRQILGQKVEFLVSFYNNEISEKSEIFDDQFSVERPDGSNFTLKIRSTKLEDSAMYFCASSEGDRIYEQYFGPGTRLTVT.

The V gene is TRBV27, the J gene TRBJ1-2, with D unclear. Trimming cost V 5 bases and J 3 bases, with 10 bases left between them. This CDR3 has 13 amino acids. Germline lookup yields CDR1 MNHEY and CDR2 SMNVEV (reference sequence). Written as DNA, the CDR3 is TGTGCCAGCAGTCGCGGTGGGTACTATGGCTACACCTTC. Translating gives CASSRGGYYGYTF.

This clone has only one observation. The chain joins TRBV15 to TRBJ2-1, with 11 bases lining up with TRBD2. This CDR3 is built from 15 residues. The V gene's germline CDR1 is LNHNV and CDR2 YYDKDF (reference sequence). Losses at the gene ends were 0 bases for V and 8 bases for J; bases not matched to a gene: 3. The CDR3 region is CATSRELAGEYEQFF. For the CDR3, the DNA is TGTGCCACCAGCAGAGAACTAGCGGGAGAATATGAGCAGTTCTTC.

The chain is built from TRBV6-5 and TRBJ2-1, with a weak D call TRBD1 (5 bases). Trimming pared 2 bases from V and 1 base from J, leaving 6 bases between. Germline V CDR1 and CDR2: MNHEY, SVGAGI. This CDR3 spans 14 amino acids. CDR3 in DNA: TGTGCCAGCAGTTACCAGGGATCCTACAATGAGCAGTTCTTC. It encodes CASSYQGSYNEQFF.

This clone was seen just once. The chain joins TRBV6-4 to TRBJ1-2; D is perhaps TRBD1 (5 bases). Germline V lookup: CDR1 MRHNA, CDR2 SNTAGT. The V end was cut by 4 bases, the J end by 4 bases, with 7 bases between. The CDR3 has 12 residues. The CDR3 spells CASSGGFYGYTF. The CDR3 DNA reads TGTGCCAGCAGTGGGGGCTTCTATGGCTACACCTTC.